The 23 T cell receptor beta chains below come from one sample, sequenced in a study of T cell responses to AZD1222 COVID-19 vaccine. Produced via immunoSEQ multiplex PCR; TCRdb's table is partial and in-frame only. The sample holds around 160,000 clones, roughly four fifths seen once. The sequencing here drew on peripheral blood, taken on day 0 of MenACWY control vaccination. The receptor source for this set is an adult in good health.

The rearrangement joins TRBV28 to TRBJ1-2, with 7 bases that match TRBD1. The germline V gene has CDR1 MDHEN and CDR2 SYDVKM. The CDR3 spans 16 residues. Unmatched junction bases numbered 14, after V lost 6 bases and J lost 4 bases. CDR3 loop: CASSIGRQGALYGYTF. The CDR3 region has the DNA TGTGCCAGCAGCATTGGCAGACAGGGCGCCCTCTATGGCTACACCTTC.

This clone came up a few times. The V and J genes are TRBV7-3 and TRBJ2-2; 9 nucleotides align to TRBD1. Trimming took 4 bases from V and 3 from J; bases not matched to a gene: 3. CDR3 length: 15 residues. Looked up from germline, CDR1 is SGHTA and CDR2 is FQGTGA. The CDR3 loop reads CASSSWTGDTGELFF. The CDR3 DNA reads TGTGCCAGCAGCTCCTGGACAGGGGACACCGGGGAGCTGTTTTTT. Full variable domain (missing parts from reference TRBV7-3 and TRBJ2-2): GAGVSQTPSNKVTEKGKYVELRCDPISGHTALYWYRQSLGQGPEFLIYFQGTGAADDSGLPNDRFFAVRPEGSVSTLKIQRTERGDSAVYLCASSSWTGDTGELFFGEGSRLTVL.

The chain uses TRBV6-6 and TRBJ1-1; maybe TRBD1 (5 bases). Trimming cost V 6 bases and J 0 bases, with 14 bases left between them. The CDR3 is made up of 15 amino acids. CDR1 is MNHNY, CDR2 SVGAGI, per germline (reference sequence). The CDR3 here is CASRHKGQMNTEAFF. The CDR3 bases are TGTGCCAGCAGACATAAGGGGCAGATGAACACTGAAGCTTTCTTT.

The chain recombines TRBV6-5 with TRBJ1-3; D perhaps matches TRBD1 (6 bases). CDR3 length equals 13 residues. V lost 8 bases and J lost 4, with 12 bases in between. Germline CDR1 is MNHEY and CDR2 is SVGAGI. The CDR3 coding sequence is TGTGCCAGCGGCTACGGACAGGGAAACACCATATATTTT. This gives the protein CASGYGQGNTIYF.

This clone occurred many times. Different DNA sequences within this sample yield the same CDR3. The chain couples TRBV28 to TRBJ2-2; D remains unclear. V shed 6 bases and J shed 1 base, with 12 bases lying between them. This CDR3 region has 15 residues. Germline CDR1 is MDHEN and CDR2 is SYDVKM. The CDR3 nucleotides are TGTGCCAGCAGGGTAGGGCTCGTGAACACCGGGGAGCTGTTTTTT. Amino acids: CASRVGLVNTGELFF.

Only one count was recorded for this clone. The CDR3 bases are TGTGCCAGCACCCGAGAGGGACTGTATAATTCACCCCTCCACTTT. Translating gives CASTREGLYNSPLHF. This sequence joins TRBV6-5 and TRBJ1-6; tentative D call: TRBD1 (5 bases). The germline CDR1 and CDR2 sequences are MNHEY and SVGAGI. This CDR3 has 15 amino acids. Trimming left V 7 bases short and J 4 bases short, with 14 bases between.

V and J are TRBV14 and TRBJ1-1; no firm D call. Trimming removed 2 bases from V and 1 base from J, with 8 bases in between. CDR3 length equals 14 residues. The germline gives CDR1 SGHDN, CDR2 FVKESK. CDR3 in amino acids: CASSQSAGNTEAFF. The CDR3 region has the DNA TGTGCCAGCAGCCAATCAGCAGGGAACACTGAAGCTTTCTTT.

V and J are TRBV5-6 and TRBJ1-4; no firm D call. Germline V gives CDR1 SGHDT, CDR2 YYEEEE. This CDR3 comprises 15 residues. V was cut by 0 bases and J by 0 bases, with 6 bases left in between. The chain's CDR3 is CASSLGQTTNEKLFF. The CDR3 DNA reads TGTGCCAGCAGCTTGGGGCAGACAACTAATGAAAAACTGTTTTTT.

V usage is TRBV7-9 and J usage is TRBJ1-5, with D unclear. In germline, CDR1 is SEHNR, CDR2 FQNEAQ (reference sequence). This CDR3 has 17 residues. V was trimmed by 0 bases and J by 2 bases, leaving 14 bases between them. As DNA, the CDR3 is TGTGCCAGCAGCTTAGCGGTGGGAGGCAGCGGCAATCAGCCCCAGCATTTT. Translation: CASSLAVGGSGNQPQHF.

This clone occurred a few times. The chain has TRBV7-9 and TRBJ2-2; 7 bases are shared with TRBD1. The CDR3 is 15 residues long. V was clipped by 4 bases and J by 4 bases; unmatched bases: 6. CDR1 SEHNR and CDR2 FQNEAQ come from the germline V gene (reference sequence). CDR3 bases: TGTGCCAGCAGCTCGCGACAGGGCGGCACCGGGGAGCTGTTTTTT. Amino acids: CASSSRQGGTGELFF.

The V and J genes are TRBV9 and TRBJ1-6, with 10 nucleotides matching TRBD1. The CDR3 has 16 residues. Germline V gene data show CDR1 as SGDLS and CDR2 as YYNGEE. Losses at the gene ends were 3 bases for V and 8 bases for J; bases not matched to a gene: 8. The CDR3, as DNA: TGTGCCAGCAGCGCAGATGGACAGGGGGTGTATTCACCCCTCCACTTT. It yields the protein CASSADGQGVYSPLHF.

This chain links TRBV3-1 (or the pseudogene TRBV3-2) with TRBJ2-3; 8 nucleotides match TRBD2. From germline, CDR1 is LGHDT and CDR2 YNNKEL (reference sequence). Trimming removed 2 bases from V and 13 bases from J; junction bases left unmatched: 8. This CDR3 is 13 amino acids long. The CDR3 protein is CASSQLPGLGKYF. For the CDR3, the DNA is TGTGCCAGCAGCCAACTACCGGGACTAGGGAAGTATTTT.

The chain employs TRBV25-1 and TRBJ2-2, with 7 bases fitting TRBD2. J lost 4 bases, V lost 4 bases, and 9 bases had no gene match. The CDR3 sequence is 16 residues long. The germline gives CDR1 MGHDK, CDR2 SYGVNS. Written as DNA, the CDR3 is TGTGCCAGCAGTGTCCTGGAGACTAGCCGCACCGGGGAGCTGTTTTTT. Translation: CASSVLETSRTGELFF.

The genes are TRBV6-5 and TRBJ1-4; the D gene is possibly TRBD1 (5 bases). This CDR3 has 14 residues. Germline V gene lookup returns CDR1 MNHEY and CDR2 SVGAGI. The V gene lost 4 bases and the J gene lost 2 bases, with 8 bases spanning the gap. CDR3 DNA sequence: TGTGCCAGCAGTTCGGAGGGGACTAATGAAAAACTGTTTTTT. Protein product: CASSSEGTNEKLFF.

This chain joins TRBV6-5 and TRBJ1-2; 7 positions agree with TRBD1. V shed 6 bases, J shed 0 bases, and the junction held 4 bases outside the gene matches. The CDR3 consists of 14 residues. CDR1 MNHEY and CDR2 SVGAGI come from the germline V gene. CDR3 coding DNA: TGTGCCAGCAGATCAGGGGGGACTAACTATGGCTACACCTTC. This encodes CASRSGGTNYGYTF.

J is TRBJ2-7 and V is TRBV3-1 (or the pseudogene TRBV3-2); D tentatively reads TRBD1 or TRBD2 (5 bases each). The germline gives CDR1 LGHDT, CDR2 YNNKEL (reference sequence). CDR3 length equals 13 residues. With 4 bases removed from V and 0 bases from J, the gap between germline ends came to 7 bases. The CDR3 coding sequence is TGTGCCAGCAGCCTGGGGACCTCCTACGAGCAGTACTTC. This translates into CASSLGTSYEQYF.

The chain recombines TRBV3-1 (or the pseudogene TRBV3-2) with TRBJ1-6; possibly TRBD1 for D (6 bases). The ends were cut back, 1 base at V and 10 bases at J, with 11 bases in the middle. The CDR3 loop spans 14 amino acids. Germline V gene lookup returns CDR1 LGHDT and CDR2 YNNKEL (reference sequence). The CDR3 nucleotides read TGTGCCAGCAGCCAAGTCGAGGGGGGCTCACCCCTCCACTTT. Its protein is CASSQVEGGSPLHF.

The chain joins TRBV2 to TRBJ1-2, with D maybe TRBD1 (5 bases). From germline, CDR1 is SNHLY and CDR2 FYNNEI. Trimming pared 7 bases from V and 4 bases from J, leaving 13 bases between. CDR3 length: 13 residues. The CDR3 loop is CASNRDLSYGYTF. As DNA, the CDR3 is TGTGCCAGCAACCGGGACCTGAGCTATGGCTACACCTTC.

V is TRBV12-5 and J is TRBJ1-5; D uncertain. V lost 1 base and J lost 2, with 6 bases in between. There are 14 residues in the CDR3. Looked up from germline, CDR1 is LGHNT and CDR2 is FRNRAP. The DNA of the CDR3 is TGTGCTAGTGGTTTGGGAGTAGGCAATCAGCCCCAGCATTTT. This gives the protein CASGLGVGNQPQHF.

The chain employs TRBV5-1 and TRBJ2-3, with D possibly being TRBD1 or TRBD2 (7 bases each). The germline V gene has CDR1 SGHRS and CDR2 YFSETQ. With 6 bases removed from V and 3 bases from J, the gap between germline ends came to 11 bases. The length of the CDR3 is 13 residues. The CDR3: CASTRGGTDTQYF. The CDR3 DNA sequence: TGCGCCAGCACCAGGGGGGGTACAGATACGCAGTATTTT.

The chain recombines TRBV2 with TRBJ2-2, with TRBD1 matching 8 bases. This CDR3 is built from 14 residues. Germline values: CDR1 SNHLY, CDR2 FYNNEI. Trimming removed 9 bases from V and 4 bases from J; junction bases left unmatched: 7. This CDR3 reads CASSTGAITGELFF. The CDR3 DNA is TGTGCCAGTTCGACAGGGGCTATCACCGGGGAGCTGTTTTTT.

The chain recombines TRBV5-6 with TRBJ2-6, with 7 bases matching TRBD1. Trimming took 1 base from V and 5 from J; bases not matched to a gene: 12. The CDR3 totals 18 residues. The germline V gene has CDR1 SGHDT and CDR2 YYEEEE. The DNA of the CDR3 is TGTGCCAGCAGCTTGTTGTCAGGGGGTAGTAACTGGGCCAACGTCCTGACTTTC. Translating gives CASSLLSGGSNWANVLTF.

This chain links TRBV6-6 with TRBJ1-2; 7 positions agree with TRBD1. V lost 5 bases to trimming and J lost 4 bases; unmatched junction nucleotides: 13. This CDR3 has 16 residues. From germline, CDR1 is MNHNY and CDR2 SVGAGI (reference sequence). CDR3 residues: CASSPMTGTKSYGYTF. The CDR3 region has the DNA TGTGCCAGCAGTCCGATGACAGGGACGAAAAGCTATGGCTACACCTTC.